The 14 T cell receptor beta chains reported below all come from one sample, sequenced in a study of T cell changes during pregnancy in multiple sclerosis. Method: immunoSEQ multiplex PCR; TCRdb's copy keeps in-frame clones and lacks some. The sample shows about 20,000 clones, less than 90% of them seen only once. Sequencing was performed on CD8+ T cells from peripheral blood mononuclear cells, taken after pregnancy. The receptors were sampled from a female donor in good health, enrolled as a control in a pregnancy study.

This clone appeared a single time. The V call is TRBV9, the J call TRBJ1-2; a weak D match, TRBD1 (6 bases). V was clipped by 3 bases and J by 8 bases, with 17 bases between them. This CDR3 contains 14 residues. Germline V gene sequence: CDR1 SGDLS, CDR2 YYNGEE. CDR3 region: CASSAVDSPAGYTF. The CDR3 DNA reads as TGTGCCAGCAGCGCCGTGGACAGTCCGGCAGGCTACACCTTC.

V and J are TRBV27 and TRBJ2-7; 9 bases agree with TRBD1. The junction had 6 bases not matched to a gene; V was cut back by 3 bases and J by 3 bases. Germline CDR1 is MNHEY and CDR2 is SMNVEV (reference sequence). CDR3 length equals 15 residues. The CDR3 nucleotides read TGTGCCAGCAGTTTTGGGACAGGGCGAAACTACGAGCAGTACTTC. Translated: CASSFGTGRNYEQYF.

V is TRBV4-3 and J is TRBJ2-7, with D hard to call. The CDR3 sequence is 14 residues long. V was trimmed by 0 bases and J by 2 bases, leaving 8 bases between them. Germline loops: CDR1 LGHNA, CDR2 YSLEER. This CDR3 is CASSQDPTTYEQYF. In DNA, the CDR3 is TGCGCCAGCAGCCAAGACCCCACAACCTACGAGCAGTACTTC.

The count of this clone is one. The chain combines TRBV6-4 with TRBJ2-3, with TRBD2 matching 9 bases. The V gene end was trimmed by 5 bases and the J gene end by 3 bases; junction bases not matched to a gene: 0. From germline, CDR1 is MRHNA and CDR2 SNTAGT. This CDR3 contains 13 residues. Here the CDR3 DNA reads TGTGCCAGCAGTACTAGCGGGACAGATACGCAGTATTTT. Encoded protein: CASSTSGTDTQYF.

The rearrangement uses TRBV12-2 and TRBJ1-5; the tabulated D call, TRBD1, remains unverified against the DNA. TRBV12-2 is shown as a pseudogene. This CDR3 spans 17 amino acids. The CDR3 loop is CASRPPWGERSNQPQHF. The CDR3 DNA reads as TGTGCAAGTCGCCCCCCTTGGGGCGAACGTAGCAATCAGCCCCAGCATTTT.

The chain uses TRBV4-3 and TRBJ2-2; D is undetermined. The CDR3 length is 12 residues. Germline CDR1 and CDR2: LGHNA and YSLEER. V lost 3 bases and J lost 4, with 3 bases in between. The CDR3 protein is CASSHLTGELFF. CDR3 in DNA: TGCGCCAGCAGCCATCTCACCGGGGAGCTGTTTTTT.

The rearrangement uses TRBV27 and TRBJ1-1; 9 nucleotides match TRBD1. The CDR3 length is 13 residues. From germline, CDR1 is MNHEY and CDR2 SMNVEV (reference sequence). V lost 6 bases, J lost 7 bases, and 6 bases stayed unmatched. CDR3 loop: CASRGTGHFEAFF. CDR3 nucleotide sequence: TGTGCCAGCAGGGGGACAGGGCACTTTGAAGCTTTCTTT.

CDR3 amino acids: CASSLAVGARQGQDQPQHF. The CDR3 DNA sequence: TGTGCCAGCAGCTTAGCAGTAGGGGCCCGACAGGGGCAGGATCAGCCCCAGCATTTT. The chain links TRBV7-9 to TRBJ1-5, with TRBD1 matching over 8 bases. CDR3 length equals 19 residues. Germline CDR1 reads SEHNR; CDR2 reads FQNEAQ (reference sequence). V lost 0 bases to trimming and J lost 5 bases; unmatched junction nucleotides: 15.

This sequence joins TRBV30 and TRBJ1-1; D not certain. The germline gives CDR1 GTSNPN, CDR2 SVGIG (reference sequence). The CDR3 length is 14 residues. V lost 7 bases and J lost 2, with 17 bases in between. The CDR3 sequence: CAFPRPGRNTEAFF. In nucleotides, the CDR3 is TGTGCCTTCCCCCGCCCTGGCAGAAACACTGAAGCTTTCTTT.

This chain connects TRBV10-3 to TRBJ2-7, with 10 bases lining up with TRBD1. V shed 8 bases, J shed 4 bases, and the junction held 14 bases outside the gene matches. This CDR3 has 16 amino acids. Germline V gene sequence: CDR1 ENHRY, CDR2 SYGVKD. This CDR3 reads CAIGGRQGAPPYEQYF. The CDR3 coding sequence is TGTGCCATCGGTGGGAGACAGGGGGCCCCTCCTTACGAGCAGTACTTC.

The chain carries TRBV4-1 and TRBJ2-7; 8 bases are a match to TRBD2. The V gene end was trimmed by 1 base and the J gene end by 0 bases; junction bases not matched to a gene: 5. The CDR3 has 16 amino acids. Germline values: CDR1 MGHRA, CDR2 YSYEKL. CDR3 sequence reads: CASSQAISGASYEQYF. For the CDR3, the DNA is TGCGCCAGCAGCCAAGCCATTAGCGGGGCCTCCTACGAGCAGTACTTC.

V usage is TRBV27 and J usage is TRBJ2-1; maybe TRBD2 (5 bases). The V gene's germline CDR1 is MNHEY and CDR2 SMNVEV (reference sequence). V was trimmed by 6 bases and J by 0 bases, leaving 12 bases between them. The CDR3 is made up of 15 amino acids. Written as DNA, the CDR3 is TGTGCCAGCAGGGTGGACTTTAGCTCCTACAATGAGCAGTTCTTC. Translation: CASRVDFSSYNEQFF.

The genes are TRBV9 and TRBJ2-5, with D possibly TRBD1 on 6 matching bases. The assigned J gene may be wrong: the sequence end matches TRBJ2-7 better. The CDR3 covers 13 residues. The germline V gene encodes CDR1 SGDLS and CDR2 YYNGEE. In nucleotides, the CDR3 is TGTGCCAGCAGCGTGGACAGCTCCTACGAGCAGTACTTC. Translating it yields CASSVDSSYEQYF.

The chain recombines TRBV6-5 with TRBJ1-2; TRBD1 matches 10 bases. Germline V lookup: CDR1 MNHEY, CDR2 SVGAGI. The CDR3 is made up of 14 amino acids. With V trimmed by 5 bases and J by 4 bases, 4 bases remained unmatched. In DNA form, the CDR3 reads TGTGCCAGCAGTCCAGGACAGGGGGGCTATGGCTACACCTTC. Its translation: CASSPGQGGYGYTF.